This TCR beta chain was recorded in a study of T cells in Graves' hyperthyroidism and ophthalmopathy. The study, taken as a whole, reports: Separation of ophthalmopathy from stable hyperthyroidism was achieved by a 13 V-J model. Among thyroid clonotypes expanded above 0.001, most also appeared in blood.

For this clonotype: Antigen: not known.

The CDR3 extends over 15 amino acids. V was cut by 0 bases and J by 4 bases, with 13 bases left in between. The germline gives CDR1 SGDLS, CDR2 YYNGEE. RNA transcripts gave rise to amplified TCR beta CDR3 regions. TCR CDR3 underwent first-round RT-PCR with the HTBI primer set. TCRdb itself ran the multiplex PCR reads through MiXCR, one entry per CDR3 protein. The table lists 730,000 or so distinct CDR3 sequences, around 20% of them singletons, with over 15% in the top ten. Orbital computed tomography, thyroid ultrasound, serum thyroxine and TRAb, and clinical symptoms together informed the diagnoses. Blood sampling occurred at first hyperthyroidism diagnosis, ahead of any ophthalmopathy symptoms.

Source material: blood. The clonotype originates from a woman aged 45-60 years with Graves' hyperthyroidism that later progressed to Graves' ophthalmopathy. The genes are TRBV9 and TRBJ1-2; D is possibly TRBD1 (5 bases). In nucleotides, the CDR3 is TGTGCCAGCAGCGTAGTAGGGACCCCCCTCTATGGCTACACCTTC. Residues: CASSVVGTPLYGYTF.